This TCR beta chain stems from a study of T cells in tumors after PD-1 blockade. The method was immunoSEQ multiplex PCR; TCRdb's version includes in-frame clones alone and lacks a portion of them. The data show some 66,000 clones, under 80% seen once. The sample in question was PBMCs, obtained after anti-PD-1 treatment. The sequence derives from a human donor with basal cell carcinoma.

This CDR3 is CASTLTQYQETQYF. The DNA of the CDR3 is TGTGCCAGCACTCTGACACAGTACCAAGAGACCCAGTACTTC. The chain is built from TRBV2 and TRBJ2-5; D gene unclear. Per the germline V gene, CDR1 is SNHLY and CDR2 is FYNNEI. This CDR3 comprises 14 residues. Between the trimmed V and J ends, which lost 7 bases and 0 bases, there was a span of 12 bases.